Listed here are 32 T cell receptor beta chains from one sample, sequenced in a study of shared clonotypes between healthy human individuals. Libraries were prepared by immunoSEQ multiplex PCR; TCRdb keeps only in-frame clonotypes and omits some of them. The sample yields 2 million to 2.5 million clones, 90% to 96% seen once. The sequenced sample consisted of naive CD4+ T cells sorted from blood. Subset reported: CD45RA+ positively selected. The receptors derive from a man aged 18 to 30 in good health.

J is TRBJ1-3 and V is TRBV28; no clear D gene. Germline CDR1 is MDHEN and CDR2 is SYDVKM. V was cut by 10 bases and J by 1 base, with 17 bases left in between. This CDR3 region has 15 residues. This CDR3 reads CAIYRTDRSGNTIYF. The CDR3, as DNA: TGTGCCATCTATAGGACCGATAGATCTGGAAACACCATATATTTT.

The chain recombines TRBV9 with TRBJ2-7; 8 bases line up with TRBD1. With V trimmed by 3 bases and J by 3 bases, 14 bases remained unmatched. Germline CDR1 and CDR2: SGDLS and YYNGEE. CDR3 length: 17 amino acids. Here the CDR3 reads CASSGERTGKSFYEQYF. As DNA, the CDR3 is TGTGCCAGCAGCGGAGAGCGGACAGGGAAATCCTTCTACGAGCAGTACTTC.

The rearrangement uses TRBV4-1 and TRBJ2-7, with 9 bases lining up with TRBD1. V lost 0 bases, J lost 2 bases, and 5 bases stayed unmatched. The CDR3 length is 16 residues. Looked up from germline, CDR1 is MGHRA and CDR2 is YSYEKL. The CDR3 protein is CASSQEWDRAAYEQYF. DNA of the CDR3: TGCGCCAGCAGCCAAGAGTGGGACAGGGCGGCCTACGAGCAGTACTTC.

The chain recombines TRBV6-1 with TRBJ2-1, with 9 bases lining up with TRBD2. The germline CDR1 and CDR2 sequences are MNHNS and SASEGT. The CDR3 has 15 amino acids. The junction had 6 bases not matched to a gene; V was cut back by 6 bases and J by 3 bases. The CDR3 region has the DNA TGTGCCAGCAGAAAAGGGACTAGCAGCTACAATGAGCAGTTCTTC. This translates into CASRKGTSSYNEQFF.

This rearrangement joins TRBV5-6 to TRBJ1-2, with 8 bases fitting TRBD1. Germline CDR1 and CDR2: SGHDT and YYEEEE. The CDR3 length is 16 residues. The trim removed 2 bases at V and 2 bases at J, leaving 8 bases unmatched. CDR3 DNA: TGTGCCAGCAGCTTTATGAGGACAGGGACCAACTATGGCTACACCTTC. Protein product: CASSFMRTGTNYGYTF.

V gene TRBV5-1 combines with J gene TRBJ2-3; weak D call: TRBD2 (7 bases). V was trimmed by 4 bases and J by 3 bases, leaving 15 bases between them. CDR1 and CDR2 (germline): SGHRS, YFSETQ. The CDR3 runs 15 residues. The CDR3 DNA reads TGCGCCAGCAGCGGGAGGGGGGAACTGACAGATACGCAGTATTTT. Translation: CASSGRGELTDTQYF.

For this clone: The same CDR3 is also encoded by other DNA sequences in this sample. The rearrangement joins TRBV18 to TRBJ2-2; D perhaps matches TRBD2 (5 bases). The CDR3 has 16 amino acids. Looked up from germline, CDR1 is KGHSH and CDR2 is LQKENI. Trimming removed 3 bases from V and 0 bases from J, with 11 bases in between. CDR3 DNA sequence: TGTGCCAGCTCACCCCCGGGAAGGCCGAACACCGGGGAGCTGTTTTTT. Translating gives CASSPPGRPNTGELFF.

The count of this clone is one. This chain connects TRBV10-3 to TRBJ2-1; TRBD2 might be the D (7 bases). From germline, CDR1 is ENHRY and CDR2 SYGVKD. V dropped 8 bases and J dropped 8 bases, with 16 bases sitting between them. The CDR3 is 13 residues long. The chain's CDR3 is CAIWGGLEDEQFF. For the CDR3, the DNA is TGTGCCATCTGGGGGGGCCTTGAGGATGAGCAGTTCTTC.

This sequence joins TRBV7-2 and TRBJ2-1, with 11 bases aligning to TRBD2. Germline V gene sequence: CDR1 SGHTA, CDR2 FQGNSA. The CDR3 sequence is 17 residues long. The J segment lost 4 bases and the V segment lost 2 bases, leaving 7 bases of the junction unmatched. CDR3 DNA: TGTGCCAGCAGCTTATTCGTAGCGGGAGGGACATACAATGAGCAGTTCTTC. It specifies CASSLFVAGGTYNEQFF.

The table lists this clone with a count of one. CDR3 nucleotides: TGTGCCTGGAGTGTAAGCAAACTGGGGAATAGCAATCAGCCCCAGCATTTT. It encodes CAWSVSKLGNSNQPQHF. V and J are TRBV30 and TRBJ1-5; D is undetermined. Looked up from germline, CDR1 is GTSNPN and CDR2 is SVGIG (reference sequence). V was trimmed by 0 bases and J by 0 bases, leaving 15 bases between them. CDR3 length: 17 residues.

The chain carries TRBV6-8 and TRBJ2-1; D gene uncertain. The CDR3 covers 15 residues. V lost 6 bases to trimming and J lost 8 bases, with 20 bases between them. CDR1 is MNHGY and CDR2 is SAAAGT in the germline V gene. CDR3 amino acids: CASRGTKPDKDEQFF. The DNA for the CDR3 is TGTGCCAGCAGGGGCACTAAACCCGATAAAGATGAGCAGTTCTTC.

This sequence joins TRBV6-6 and TRBJ1-4; D gene ambiguous. CDR1 MNHNY and CDR2 SVGAGI come from the germline V gene (reference sequence). V was pared by 2 bases and J by 4 bases, with 8 bases between. The length of the CDR3 is 14 residues. The CDR3 DNA reads TGTGCCAGCAGTTACGTCCAGAGTAATGAAAAACTGTTTTTT. Protein product: CASSYVQSNEKLFF.

This chain joins TRBV4-1 and TRBJ2-7; D possibly corresponds to TRBD2 (5 bases). V dropped 3 bases and J dropped 3 bases, with 12 bases sitting between them. Germline V lookup: CDR1 MGHRA, CDR2 YSYEKL. The CDR3 spans 14 residues. CDR3 nucleotide sequence: TGCGCCAGCAGCCACGGGGTAAAAGGCTACGAGCAGTACTTC. It encodes CASSHGVKGYEQYF.

Concerning this clone itself: In the same sample, other DNA sequences code for this CDR3. The chain joins TRBV11-2 to TRBJ2-7; no firm D call. The V and J ends lost 1 base and 4 bases respectively, with 5 bases between them. The CDR3 has 12 amino acids. The germline gives CDR1 SGHAT, CDR2 FQNNGV. In nucleotides, the CDR3 is TGTGCCAGCAGCTTAGGCGTTTACGAGCAGTACTTC. Protein sequence: CASSLGVYEQYF.

CDR3 loop: CASSLAGTSGSREQFF. The CDR3 DNA sequence: TGCGCCAGCAGCTTGGCCGGCACTAGCGGGAGTAGGGAGCAGTTCTTC. The V gene is TRBV5-1, the J gene TRBJ2-1; 11 nucleotides match TRBD2. Trimming at V came to 0 bases and at J to 10 bases, leaving 9 bases not matched to a gene. This CDR3 spans 16 amino acids. Germline V gene sequence: CDR1 SGHRS, CDR2 YFSETQ.

Here the CDR3 reads CASSAPGQENVLTF. CDR3 nucleotide sequence: TGTGCCAGCAGCGCCCCCGGACAGGAAAACGTCCTGACTTTC. This chain joins TRBV9 and TRBJ2-6; the match to TRBD1 covers 7 bases. The CDR3 loop spans 14 amino acids. The germline V gene encodes CDR1 SGDLS and CDR2 YYNGEE. J was trimmed by 10 bases and V by 3 bases; bases with no gene match: 7.

As to this clone: Other DNA variants within this sample encode the same CDR3. The V gene is TRBV5-1, the J gene TRBJ2-5, with D hard to call. The CDR3 runs 14 residues. Trimming took off 0 bases at V and 2 bases at J, with 8 bases between the two ends. Germline values: CDR1 SGHRS, CDR2 YFSETQ. The CDR3 DNA follows: TGCGCCAGCAGCTTGGGGCAGATTCAAGAGACCCAGTACTTC. Translating it yields CASSLGQIQETQYF.

The V and J genes are TRBV9 and TRBJ1-3, with D perhaps matching TRBD1 (5 bases). Germline loops: CDR1 SGDLS, CDR2 YYNGEE. The V end was cut by 0 bases, the J end by 0 bases, with 13 bases between. The CDR3 is 17 residues long. CDR3 nucleotide sequence: TGTGCCAGCAGCGTAGCCCCGGCAAGGGGCTCTGGAAACACCATATATTTT. This codes for CASSVAPARGSGNTIYF.

The rearrangement joins TRBV5-1 to TRBJ1-1; unclear D gene. This CDR3 spans 15 amino acids. V shed 0 bases and J shed 2 bases, with 11 bases lying between them. The V gene's germline CDR1 is SGHRS and CDR2 YFSETQ. The CDR3 region has the DNA TGCGCCAGCAGCTTGGAAGCGACGGCAAACACTGAAGCTTTCTTT. It specifies CASSLEATANTEAFF.

This clone was recorded once. The CDR3 DNA follows: TGTGCCAGCAGTGAATATCAACAGGGGCCCTACAATGAGCAGTTCTTC. This gives the protein CASSEYQQGPYNEQFF. V usage is TRBV6-1 and J usage is TRBJ2-1, with 7 nucleotides matching TRBD1. The CDR3 loop spans 16 amino acids. V trimming: 2 bases; J trimming: 2 bases; junction bases outside the gene matches: 6. Germline CDR1 reads MNHNS; CDR2 reads SASEGT.

The V and J genes are TRBV10-3 and TRBJ2-7; D unresolved. Deletions cut 3 bases from V and 1 base from J, with 10 bases between. The germline V gene has CDR1 ENHRY and CDR2 SYGVKD. The CDR3 runs 14 residues. The CDR3 sequence is CAISDPLQSYEQYF. CDR3 nucleotides: TGTGCCATCAGTGATCCTCTCCAGTCCTACGAGCAGTACTTC.

The chain joins TRBV11-2 to TRBJ2-1, with TRBD1 as a possible D gene (5 bases). The V end was cut by 0 bases, the J end by 6 bases, with 6 bases between. In germline, CDR1 is SGHAT, CDR2 FQNNGV. This CDR3 contains 13 residues. The CDR3 DNA is TGTGCCAGCAGCTTAGATACAGGCAATGAGCAGTTCTTC. This codes for CASSLDTGNEQFF.

As for this clone: The sample contains more than one DNA sequence encoding this CDR3. The chain employs TRBV5-1 and TRBJ2-3; D ambiguous. V lost 0 bases and J lost 1, with 3 bases in between. Germline assignment: CDR1 SGHRS and CDR2 YFSETQ. The CDR3 loop spans 13 amino acids. CDR3 coding DNA: TGCGCCAGCAGCTTGGACGGCACAGATACGCAGTATTTT. Its protein product is CASSLDGTDTQYF.

This clone was picked up one time. This sample includes further DNA sequences coding for the same CDR3. The rearrangement joins TRBV20-1 to TRBJ2-1; D gene uncertain. The CDR3 has 11 amino acids. CDR1 and CDR2 from the germline V gene are DFQATT and SNEGSKA (reference sequence). V lost 1 base and J 6 bases, leaving 4 bases between the germline ends. Written as DNA, the CDR3 is TGCAGTGCTAGAGGTGGCAATGAGCAGTTCTTC. It yields the protein CSARGGNEQFF.

This chain links TRBV9 with TRBJ2-7; TRBD2 aligns across 9 bases. J gave up 2 bases and V 3 bases, and 3 bases lay outside the gene matches. This CDR3 is built from 14 residues. The germline gives CDR1 SGDLS, CDR2 YYNGEE. This chain's CDR3 is CASSASGTTYEQYF. For the CDR3, the DNA is TGTGCCAGCAGCGCTAGCGGGACGACCTACGAGCAGTACTTC. Combining the CDR3 with reference TRBV9 and TRBJ2-7 gives the whole variable domain DSGVTQTPKHLITATGQRVTLRCSPRSGDLSVYWYQQSLDQGLQFLIQYYNGEERAKGNILERFSAQQFPDLHSELNLSSLELGDSALYFCASSASGTTYEQYFGPGTRLTVT.

The chain has TRBV5-3 and TRBJ2-4; D might be TRBD2 (5 bases). TRBV5-3 is given ORF status, its function remaining uncertain. The CDR3 sequence is 16 residues long. Trimming pared 3 bases from V and 0 bases from J, leaving 13 bases between. The CDR3 loop is CARSSGKYPAKNIQYF. The CDR3 DNA sequence: TGTGCCAGAAGCTCGGGAAAGTATCCAGCCAAAAACATTCAGTACTTC.

The CDR3 here is CASSGQLNSNQPQHF. The CDR3 region has the DNA TGTGCCAGTAGCGGACAGTTGAATAGCAATCAGCCCCAGCATTTT. The chain is built from TRBV19 and TRBJ1-5; perhaps TRBD1 as D (6 bases). V was trimmed by 6 bases and J by 0 bases, leaving 12 bases between them. CDR1 and CDR2 (germline): LNHDA, SQIVND (reference sequence). The CDR3 runs to 15 residues.

This chain uses TRBV6-5 with TRBJ1-3; perhaps TRBD1 as D (6 bases). This CDR3 has 14 amino acids. Germline V CDR1 and CDR2: MNHEY, SVGAGI. Trimming cost V 0 bases and J 4 bases, with 7 bases left between them. CDR3 amino acids: CASSYSGGGNTIYF. The CDR3 DNA reads as TGTGCCAGCAGTTACTCAGGGGGAGGAAACACCATATATTTT.

This chain uses TRBV5-1 with TRBJ2-3, with a weak D call TRBD1 (6 bases). V lost 2 bases to trimming and J lost 4 bases, with 11 bases between them. The CDR3 totals 14 residues. Germline lookup yields CDR1 SGHRS and CDR2 YFSETQ. The CDR3 sequence is CASSFDRPADTQYF. CDR3 DNA sequence: TGCGCCAGCAGCTTCGACAGGCCCGCAGATACGCAGTATTTT.

The rearrangement links TRBV5-6 to TRBJ2-5, with 8 bases lining up with TRBD1. The CDR3 has 15 residues. The ends lost 2 bases at V and 2 bases at J; junction bases unmatched: 5. Germline lookup yields CDR1 SGHDT and CDR2 YYEEEE. CDR3 amino acids: CASSLGRGPQETQYF. CDR3 nucleotide sequence: TGTGCCAGCAGCTTAGGCAGGGGGCCTCAAGAGACCCAGTACTTC.

This clone has a single count. This chain joins TRBV5-1 and TRBJ2-3; D is perhaps TRBD1 (6 bases). Looked up from germline, CDR1 is SGHRS and CDR2 is YFSETQ. Trimming removed 4 bases at V and 6 bases at J, with 18 bases between. The CDR3 extends over 15 amino acids. The CDR3 sequence: CASSPTGTQSDTQYF. The CDR3 DNA sequence: TGCGCCAGCAGCCCTACCGGGACACAGTCGGATACGCAGTATTTT.

The rearrangement uses TRBV19 and TRBJ1-5; 11 nucleotides match TRBD1. This CDR3 comprises 15 residues. The V gene's germline CDR1 is LNHDA and CDR2 SQIVND (reference sequence). V gave up 4 bases and J gave up 6 bases; unmatched junction bases: 5. CDR3 sequence (DNA): TGTGCCAGTAGTACGGACAGGGGGCCGGGTCAGCCCCAGCATTTT. Encoded protein: CASSTDRGPGQPQHF.